This T cell receptor beta chain originates from a study of CD8+CD57+ T cells in acquired aplastic anemia. All sequencing subjects had displayed CD8+CD57+ cell expansion on flow cytometry. Each of the patients presented with severe acquired aplastic anemia. The V gene end was trimmed by 4 bases and the J gene end by 8 bases; junction bases not matched to a gene: 6. This CDR3 comprises 13 residues. Per the germline V gene, CDR1 is SGDLS and CDR2 is YYNGEE. Genomic DNA templated the TCR beta VDJ and CDR3 profiling. TCRdb fed the reads into MiXCR, producing one record per CDR3 protein. Here the sample spans 200,000 to 250,000 distinct CDR3 sequences, 50% to 70% being singletons.

The source material was sorted CD4+, CD8+, or CD8+CD57+ T cells (not recorded which) from PBMCs. The clonotype comes from a human donor with aplastic anemia. The J gene is TRBJ2-1, the V gene TRBV9; TRBD2 aligns across 7 bases. CDR3 sequence (DNA): TGTGCCAGCAGCTTGACTAGCAACGATGAGCAGTTCTTC. It translates to CASSLTSNDEQFF.